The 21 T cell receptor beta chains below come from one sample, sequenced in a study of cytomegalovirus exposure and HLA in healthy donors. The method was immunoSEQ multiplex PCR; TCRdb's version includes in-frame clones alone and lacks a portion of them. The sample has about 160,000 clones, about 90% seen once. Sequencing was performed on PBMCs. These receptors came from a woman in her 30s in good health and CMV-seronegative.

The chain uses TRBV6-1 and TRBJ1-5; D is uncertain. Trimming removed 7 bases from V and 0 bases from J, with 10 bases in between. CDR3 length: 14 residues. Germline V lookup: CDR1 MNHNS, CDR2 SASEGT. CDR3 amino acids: CASNGEFSNQPQHF. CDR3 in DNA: TGTGCCAGCAATGGGGAGTTTAGCAATCAGCCCCAGCATTTT.

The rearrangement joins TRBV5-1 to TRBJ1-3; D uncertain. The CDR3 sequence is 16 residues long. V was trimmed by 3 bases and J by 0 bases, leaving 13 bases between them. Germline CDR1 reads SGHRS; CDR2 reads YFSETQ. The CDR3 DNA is TGCGCCAGCAGCTCCACGGCAGCGGCCTCTGGAAACACCATATATTTT. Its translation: CASSSTAAASGNTIYF.

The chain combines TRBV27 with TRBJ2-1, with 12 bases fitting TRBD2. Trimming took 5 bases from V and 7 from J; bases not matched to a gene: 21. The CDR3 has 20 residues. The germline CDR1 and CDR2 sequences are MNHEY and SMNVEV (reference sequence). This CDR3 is CASSDREKTRTSGVSNEQFF. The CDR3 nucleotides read TGTGCCAGCAGTGATCGGGAGAAGACGAGGACTAGCGGGGTTTCGAATGAGCAGTTCTTC.

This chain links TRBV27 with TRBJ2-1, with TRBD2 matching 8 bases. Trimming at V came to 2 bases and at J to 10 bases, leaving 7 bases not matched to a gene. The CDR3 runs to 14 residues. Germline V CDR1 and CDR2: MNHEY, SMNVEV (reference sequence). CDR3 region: CASSLSRGGGEQFF. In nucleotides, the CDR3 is TGTGCCAGCAGTTTAAGCCGGGGGGGCGGCGAGCAGTTCTTC.

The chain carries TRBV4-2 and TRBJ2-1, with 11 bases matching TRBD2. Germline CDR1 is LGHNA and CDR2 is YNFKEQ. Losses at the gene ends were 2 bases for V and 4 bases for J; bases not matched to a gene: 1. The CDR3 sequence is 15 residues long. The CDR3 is CASSQTSGSYNEQFF. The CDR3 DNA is TGTGCCAGCAGCCAAACTAGCGGGAGTTACAATGAGCAGTTCTTC.

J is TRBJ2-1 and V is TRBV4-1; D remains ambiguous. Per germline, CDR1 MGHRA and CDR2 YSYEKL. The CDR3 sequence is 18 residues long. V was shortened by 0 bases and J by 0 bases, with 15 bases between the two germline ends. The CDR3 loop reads CASSQDSLWGSSYNEQFF. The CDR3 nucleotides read TGCGCCAGCAGCCAAGATTCGTTGTGGGGAAGCTCCTACAATGAGCAGTTCTTC.

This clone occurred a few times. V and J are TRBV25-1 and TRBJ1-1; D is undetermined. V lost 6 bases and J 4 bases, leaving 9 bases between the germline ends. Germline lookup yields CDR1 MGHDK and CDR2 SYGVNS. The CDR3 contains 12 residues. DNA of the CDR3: TGTGCCAGCAGGGGCGAGGGCACTGAAGCTTTCTTT. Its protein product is CASRGEGTEAFF.

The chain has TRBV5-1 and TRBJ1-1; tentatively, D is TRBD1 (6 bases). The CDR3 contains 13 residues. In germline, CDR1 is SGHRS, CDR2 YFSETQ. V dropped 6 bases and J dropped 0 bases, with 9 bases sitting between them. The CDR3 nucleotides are TGCGCCAGCACCGGGGGGCTGAACACTGAAGCTTTCTTT. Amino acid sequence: CASTGGLNTEAFF. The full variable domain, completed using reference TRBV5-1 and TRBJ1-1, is KAGVTQTPRYLIKTRGQQVTLSCSPISGHRSVSWYQQTPGQGLQFLFEYFSETQRNKGNFPGRFSGRQFSNSRSEMNVSTLELGDSALYLCASTGGLNTEAFFGQGTRLTVV.

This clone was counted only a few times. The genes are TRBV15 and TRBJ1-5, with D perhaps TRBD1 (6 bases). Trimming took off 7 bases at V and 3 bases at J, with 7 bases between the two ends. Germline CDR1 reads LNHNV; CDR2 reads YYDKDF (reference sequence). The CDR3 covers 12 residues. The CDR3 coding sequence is TGTGCCACCAACAGGGACAATCAGCCCCAGCATTTT. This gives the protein CATNRDNQPQHF.

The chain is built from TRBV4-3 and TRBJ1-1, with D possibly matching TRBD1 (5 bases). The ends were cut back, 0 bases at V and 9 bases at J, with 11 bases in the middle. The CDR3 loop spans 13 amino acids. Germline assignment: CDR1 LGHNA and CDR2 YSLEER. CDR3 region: CASSQEHGTQAFF. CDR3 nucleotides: TGCGCCAGCAGCCAAGAGCATGGGACCCAAGCTTTCTTT.

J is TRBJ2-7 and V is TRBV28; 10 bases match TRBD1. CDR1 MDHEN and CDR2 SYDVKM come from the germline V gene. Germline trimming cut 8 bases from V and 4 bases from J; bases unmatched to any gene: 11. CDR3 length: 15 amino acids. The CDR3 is CASETSGTGDYEQYF. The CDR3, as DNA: TGTGCCAGCGAAACTTCCGGGACAGGGGATTACGAGCAGTACTTC.

CDR3 residues: CAISRDSLFYEQYF. The CDR3 DNA sequence: TGTGCCATCAGTAGGGACAGTCTGTTCTACGAGCAGTACTTC. The chain carries TRBV10-3 and TRBJ2-7; 7 bases map to TRBD1. Germline assignment: CDR1 ENHRY and CDR2 SYGVKD. The CDR3 has 14 amino acids. The J segment lost 3 bases and the V segment lost 5 bases, leaving 7 bases of the junction unmatched.

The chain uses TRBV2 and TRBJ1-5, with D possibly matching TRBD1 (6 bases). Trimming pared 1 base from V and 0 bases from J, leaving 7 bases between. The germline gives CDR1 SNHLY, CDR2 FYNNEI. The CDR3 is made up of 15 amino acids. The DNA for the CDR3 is TGTGCCAGCAGTGAAGGGACAGTTAGCAATCAGCCCCAGCATTTT. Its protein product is CASSEGTVSNQPQHF. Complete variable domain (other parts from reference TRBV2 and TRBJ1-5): EPEVTQTPSHQVTQMGQEVILRCVPISNHLYFYWYRQILGQKVEFLVSFYNNEISEKSEIFDDQFSVERPDGSNFTLKIRSTKLEDSAMYFCASSEGTVSNQPQHFGDGTRLSIL.

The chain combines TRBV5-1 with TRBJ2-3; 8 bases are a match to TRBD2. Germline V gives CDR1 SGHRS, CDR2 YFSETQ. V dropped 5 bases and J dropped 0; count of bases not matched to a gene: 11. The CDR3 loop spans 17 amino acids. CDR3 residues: CASSPAGAISSTDTQYF. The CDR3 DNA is TGCGCCAGCAGTCCAGCGGGAGCGATCTCTAGCACAGATACGCAGTATTTT.

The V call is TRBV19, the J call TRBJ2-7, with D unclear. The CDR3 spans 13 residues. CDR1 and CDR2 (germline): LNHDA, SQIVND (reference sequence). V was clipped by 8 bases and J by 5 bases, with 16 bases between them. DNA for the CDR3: TGTGCCAGTGGAGACCCTCGGGTCAACGAGCAGTACTTC. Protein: CASGDPRVNEQYF.

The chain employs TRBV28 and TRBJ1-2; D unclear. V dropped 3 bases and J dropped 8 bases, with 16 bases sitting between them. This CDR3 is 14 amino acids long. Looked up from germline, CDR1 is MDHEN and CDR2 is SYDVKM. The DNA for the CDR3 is TGTGCCAGCAGTTTTGCCAGCCCCTCGGTCGGCTACACCTTC. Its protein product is CASSFASPSVGYTF.

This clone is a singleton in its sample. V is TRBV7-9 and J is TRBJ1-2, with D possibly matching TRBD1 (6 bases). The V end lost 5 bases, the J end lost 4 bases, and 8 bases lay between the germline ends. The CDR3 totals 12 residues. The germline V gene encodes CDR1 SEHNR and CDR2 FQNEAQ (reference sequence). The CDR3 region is CASSRQVYGYTF. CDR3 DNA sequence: TGTGCCAGCAGCCGACAGGTCTATGGCTACACCTTC.

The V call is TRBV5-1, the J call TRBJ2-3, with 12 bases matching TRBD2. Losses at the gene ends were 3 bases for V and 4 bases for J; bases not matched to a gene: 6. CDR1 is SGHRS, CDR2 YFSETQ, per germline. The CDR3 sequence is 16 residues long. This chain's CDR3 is CASSSASGRAPDTQYF. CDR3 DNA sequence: TGCGCCAGCAGCTCGGCTAGCGGGAGGGCCCCAGATACGCAGTATTTT.

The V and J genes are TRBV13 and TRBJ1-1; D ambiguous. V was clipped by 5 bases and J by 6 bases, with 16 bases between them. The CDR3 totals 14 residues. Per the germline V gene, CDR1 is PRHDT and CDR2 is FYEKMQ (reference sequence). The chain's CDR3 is CASSERPAPAEAFF. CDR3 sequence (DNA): TGTGCCAGCAGCGAGCGTCCCGCACCGGCTGAAGCTTTCTTT.

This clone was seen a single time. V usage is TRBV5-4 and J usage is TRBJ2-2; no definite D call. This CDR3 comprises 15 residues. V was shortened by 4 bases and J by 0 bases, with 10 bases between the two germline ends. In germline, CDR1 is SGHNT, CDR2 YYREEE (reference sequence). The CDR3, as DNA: TGTGCCAGCAGCCCATGGAACCCGAACACCGGGGAGCTGTTTTTT. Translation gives CASSPWNPNTGELFF.

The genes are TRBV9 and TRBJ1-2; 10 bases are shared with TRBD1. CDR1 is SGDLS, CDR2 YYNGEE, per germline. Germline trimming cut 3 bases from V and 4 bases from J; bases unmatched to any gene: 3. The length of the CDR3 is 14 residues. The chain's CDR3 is CASSGGQGLYGYTF. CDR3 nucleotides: TGTGCCAGCAGCGGGGGACAGGGGCTCTATGGCTACACCTTC. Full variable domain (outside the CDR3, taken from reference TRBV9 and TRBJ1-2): DSGVTQTPKHLITATGQRVTLRCSPRSGDLSVYWYQQSLDQGLQFLIQYYNGEERAKGNILERFSAQQFPDLHSELNLSSLELGDSALYFCASSGGQGLYGYTFGSGTRLTVV.